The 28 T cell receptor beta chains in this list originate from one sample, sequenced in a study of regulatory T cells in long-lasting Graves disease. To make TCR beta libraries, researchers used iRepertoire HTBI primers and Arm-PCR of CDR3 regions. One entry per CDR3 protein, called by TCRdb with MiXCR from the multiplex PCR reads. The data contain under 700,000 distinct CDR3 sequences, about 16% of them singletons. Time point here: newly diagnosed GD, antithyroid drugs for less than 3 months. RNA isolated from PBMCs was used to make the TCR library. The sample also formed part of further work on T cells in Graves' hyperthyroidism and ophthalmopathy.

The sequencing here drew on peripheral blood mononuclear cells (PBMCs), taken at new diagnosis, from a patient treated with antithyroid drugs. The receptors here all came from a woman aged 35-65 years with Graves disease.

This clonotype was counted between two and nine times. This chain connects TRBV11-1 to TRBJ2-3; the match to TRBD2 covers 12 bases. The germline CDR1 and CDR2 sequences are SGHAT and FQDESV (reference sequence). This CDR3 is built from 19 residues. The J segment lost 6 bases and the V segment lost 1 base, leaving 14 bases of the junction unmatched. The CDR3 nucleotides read TGTGCCAGCAGCTTAGTTCTGAGGACTAGCGGGGCCTTCGTGGATACGCAGTATTTT. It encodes CASSLVLRTSGAFVDTQYF.

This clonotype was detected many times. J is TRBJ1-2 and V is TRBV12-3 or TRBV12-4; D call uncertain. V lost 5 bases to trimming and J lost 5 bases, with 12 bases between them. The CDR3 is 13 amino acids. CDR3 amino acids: CASSPMGAYGYTF. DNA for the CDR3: TGTGCCAGCAGTCCGATGGGAGCTTATGGCTACACCTTC.

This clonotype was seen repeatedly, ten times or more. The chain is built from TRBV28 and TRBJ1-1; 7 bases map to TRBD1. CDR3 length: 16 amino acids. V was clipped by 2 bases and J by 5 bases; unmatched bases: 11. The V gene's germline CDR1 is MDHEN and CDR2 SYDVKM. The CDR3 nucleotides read TGTGCCAGCAGTTTACGGTTCAGGGGGAGGGGGACTGAAGCTTTCTTT. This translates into CASSLRFRGRGTEAFF.

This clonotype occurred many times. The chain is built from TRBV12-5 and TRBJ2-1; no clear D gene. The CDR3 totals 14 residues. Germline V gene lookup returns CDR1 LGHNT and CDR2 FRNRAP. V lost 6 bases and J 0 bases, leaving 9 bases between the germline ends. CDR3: CASGNDLSYNEQFF. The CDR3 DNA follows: TGTGCTAGTGGGAACGACCTCTCCTACAATGAGCAGTTCTTC. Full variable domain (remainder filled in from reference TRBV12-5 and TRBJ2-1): DARVTQTPRHKVTEMGQEVTMRCQPILGHNTVFWYRQTMMQGLELLAYFRNRAPLDDSGMPKDRFSAEMPDATLATLKIQPSEPRDSAVYFCASGNDLSYNEQFFGPGTRLTVL.

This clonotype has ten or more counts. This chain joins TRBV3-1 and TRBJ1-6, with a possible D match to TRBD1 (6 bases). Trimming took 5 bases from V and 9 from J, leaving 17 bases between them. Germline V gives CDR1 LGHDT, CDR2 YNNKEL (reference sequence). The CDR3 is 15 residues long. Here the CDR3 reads CASSNEPGEGSPLHF. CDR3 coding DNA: TGTGCCAGCAGCAATGAGCCAGGGGAGGGTTCACCCCTCCACTTT.

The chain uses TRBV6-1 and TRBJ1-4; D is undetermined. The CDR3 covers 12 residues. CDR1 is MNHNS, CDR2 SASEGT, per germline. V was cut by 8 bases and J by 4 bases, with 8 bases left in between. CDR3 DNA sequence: TGTGCCAGCCGGAAGAGTAATGAAAAACTGTTTTTT. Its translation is CASRKSNEKLFF.

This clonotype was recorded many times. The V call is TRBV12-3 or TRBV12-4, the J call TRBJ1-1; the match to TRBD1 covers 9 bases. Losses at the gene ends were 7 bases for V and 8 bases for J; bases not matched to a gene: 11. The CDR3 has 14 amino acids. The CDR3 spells CASTLRGQGSEAFF. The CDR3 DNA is TGTGCCAGCACTCTACGGGGACAGGGTTCCGAAGCTTTCTTT.

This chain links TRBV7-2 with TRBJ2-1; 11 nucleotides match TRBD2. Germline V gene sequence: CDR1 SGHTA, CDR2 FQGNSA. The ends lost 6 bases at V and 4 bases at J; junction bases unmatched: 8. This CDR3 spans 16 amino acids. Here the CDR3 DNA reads TGTGCCAGCAGGACCCCCACTAGCGGGAGTTACAATGAGCAGTTCTTC. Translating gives CASRTPTSGSYNEQFF.

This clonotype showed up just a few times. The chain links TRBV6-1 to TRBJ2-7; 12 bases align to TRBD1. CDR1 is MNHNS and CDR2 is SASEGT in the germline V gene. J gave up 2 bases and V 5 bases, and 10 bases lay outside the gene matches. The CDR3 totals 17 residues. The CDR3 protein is CASSHPPGTGGTYEQYF. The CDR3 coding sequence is TGTGCCAGCAGTCACCCCCCCGGGACAGGGGGCACCTACGAGCAGTACTTC.

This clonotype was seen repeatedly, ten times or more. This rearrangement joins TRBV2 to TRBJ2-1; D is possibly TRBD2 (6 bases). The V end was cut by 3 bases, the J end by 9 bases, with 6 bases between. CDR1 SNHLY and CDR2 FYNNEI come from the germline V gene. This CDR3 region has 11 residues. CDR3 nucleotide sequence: TGTGCCAGCAGTGAGGGGGGTGAGCAGTTCTTC. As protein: CASSEGGEQFF.

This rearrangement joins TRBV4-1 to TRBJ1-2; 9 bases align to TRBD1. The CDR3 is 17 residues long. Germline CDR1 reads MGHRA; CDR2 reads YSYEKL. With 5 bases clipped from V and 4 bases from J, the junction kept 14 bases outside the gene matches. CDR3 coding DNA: TGCGCCAGCAGCGACGAACAGGGGGCGCGAATCAGCTATGGCTACACCTTC. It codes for CASSDEQGARISYGYTF.

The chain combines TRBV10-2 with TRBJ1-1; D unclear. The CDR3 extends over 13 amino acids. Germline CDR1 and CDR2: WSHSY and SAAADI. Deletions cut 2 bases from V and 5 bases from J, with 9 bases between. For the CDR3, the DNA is TGCGCCAGCAGTGAGCACTTAAGGACTGAAGCTTTCTTT. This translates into CASSEHLRTEAFF.

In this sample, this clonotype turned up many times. DNA for the CDR3: TGTGCCAGCAGTTATCGGGACGGGTACAATGAGCAGTTCTTC. Amino acids: CASSYRDGYNEQFF. V and J are TRBV12-3 or TRBV12-4 and TRBJ2-1; D tentatively reads TRBD1 or TRBD2 (5 bases each). Trimming shortened V by 4 bases and J by 4 bases, and 11 bases separated the two germline ends. This CDR3 region has 14 residues.

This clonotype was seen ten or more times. CDR3 residues: CSVAVGRALYEQYF. The DNA of the CDR3 is TGCAGCGTTGCGGTGGGAAGAGCCCTCTACGAGCAGTACTTC. The V gene is TRBV29-1, the J gene TRBJ2-7; D gene uncertain. The CDR3 has 14 residues. V was clipped by 4 bases and J by 3 bases, with 16 bases between them. The germline V gene has CDR1 SQVTM and CDR2 ANQGSEA.

Here the CDR3 reads CASSGQIGTDTQYF. CDR3 nucleotides: TGTGCCAGTAGTGGGCAGATTGGCACAGATACGCAGTATTTT. The V gene is TRBV19, the J gene TRBJ2-3; no firm D call. CDR3 size: 14 residues. CDR1 and CDR2 from the germline V gene are LNHDA and SQIVND (reference sequence). The V end was cut by 5 bases, the J end by 1 base, with 10 bases between. The variable domain in full, with the rest retrieved from reference TRBV19 and TRBJ2-3, is DGGITQSPKYLFRKEGQNVTLSCEQNLNHDAMYWYRQDPGQGLRLIYYSQIVNDFQKGDIAEGYSVSREKKESFPLTVTSAQKNPTAFYLCASSGQIGTDTQYFGPGTRLTVL.

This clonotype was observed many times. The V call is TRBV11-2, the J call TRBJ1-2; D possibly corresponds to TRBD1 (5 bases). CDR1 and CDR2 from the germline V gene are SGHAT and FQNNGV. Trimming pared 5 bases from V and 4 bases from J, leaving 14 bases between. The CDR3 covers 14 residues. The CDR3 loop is CASSPGRRGYGYTF. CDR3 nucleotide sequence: TGTGCCAGCAGCCCAGGGAGGCGGGGCTATGGCTACACCTTC.

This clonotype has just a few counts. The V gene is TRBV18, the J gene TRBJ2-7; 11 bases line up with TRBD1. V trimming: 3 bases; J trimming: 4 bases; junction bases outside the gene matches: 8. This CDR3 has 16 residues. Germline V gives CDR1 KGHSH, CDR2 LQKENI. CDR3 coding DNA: TGTGCCAGCTCACCTATGGGCGGACAGGGGGCTTACGAGCAGTACTTC. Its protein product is CASSPMGGQGAYEQYF.

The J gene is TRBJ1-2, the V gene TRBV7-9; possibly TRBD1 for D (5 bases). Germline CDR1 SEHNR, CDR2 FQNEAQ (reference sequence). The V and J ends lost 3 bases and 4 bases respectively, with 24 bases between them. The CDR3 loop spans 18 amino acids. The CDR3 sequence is CASSLGQGTSLFPYGYTF. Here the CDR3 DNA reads TGTGCCAGCAGCTTGGGGCAGGGAACCTCCCTATTCCCCTATGGCTACACCTTC. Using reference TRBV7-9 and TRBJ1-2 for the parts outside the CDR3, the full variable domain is DTGVSQNPRHKITKRGQNVTFRCDPISEHNRLYWYRQTLGQGPEFLTYFQNEAQLEKSRLLSDRFSAERPKGSFSTLEIQRTEQGDSAMYLCASSLGQGTSLFPYGYTFGSGTRLTVV.

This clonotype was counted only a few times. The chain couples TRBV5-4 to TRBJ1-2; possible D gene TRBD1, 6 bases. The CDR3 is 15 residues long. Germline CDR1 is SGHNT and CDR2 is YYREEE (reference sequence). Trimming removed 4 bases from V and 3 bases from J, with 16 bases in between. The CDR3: CASSPAPGVDYGYTF. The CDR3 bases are TGTGCCAGCAGCCCCGCCCCAGGGGTTGACTATGGCTACACCTTC.

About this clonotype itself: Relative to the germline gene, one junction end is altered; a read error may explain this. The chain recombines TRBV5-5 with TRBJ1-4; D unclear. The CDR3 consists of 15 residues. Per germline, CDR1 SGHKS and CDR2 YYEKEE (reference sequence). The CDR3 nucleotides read TGCGCCAGCAGCTTGGATGGTGGAGGGCTCGAAAAACTGTTTTTT. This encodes CASSLDGGGLEKLFF.

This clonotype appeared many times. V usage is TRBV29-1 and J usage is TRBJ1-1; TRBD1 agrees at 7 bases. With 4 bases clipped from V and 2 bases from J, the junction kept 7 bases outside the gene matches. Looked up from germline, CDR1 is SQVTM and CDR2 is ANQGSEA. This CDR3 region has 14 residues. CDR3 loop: CSVVAGGFNTEAFF. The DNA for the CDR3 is TGCAGCGTTGTCGCAGGGGGATTTAACACTGAAGCTTTCTTT.

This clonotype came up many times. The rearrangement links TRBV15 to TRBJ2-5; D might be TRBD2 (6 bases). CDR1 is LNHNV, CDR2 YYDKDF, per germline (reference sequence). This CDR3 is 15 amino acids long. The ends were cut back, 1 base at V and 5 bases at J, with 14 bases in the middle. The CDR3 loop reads CATSRVLTGGETQYF. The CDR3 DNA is TGTGCCACCAGCAGAGTCCTTACCGGGGGTGAGACCCAGTACTTC.

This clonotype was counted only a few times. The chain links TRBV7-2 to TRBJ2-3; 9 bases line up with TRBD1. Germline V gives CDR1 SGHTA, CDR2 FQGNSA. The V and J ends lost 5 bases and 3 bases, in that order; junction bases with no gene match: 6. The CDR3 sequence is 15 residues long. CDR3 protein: CASSPWDRATDTQYF. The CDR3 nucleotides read TGTGCCAGCAGCCCTTGGGACAGGGCGACAGATACGCAGTATTTT. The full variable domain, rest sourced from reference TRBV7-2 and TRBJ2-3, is GAGVSQSPSNKVTEKGKDVELRCDPISGHTALYWYRQSLGQGLEFLIYFQGNSAPDKSGLPSDRFSAERTGGSVSTLTIQRTQQEDSAVYLCASSPWDRATDTQYFGPGTRLTVL.

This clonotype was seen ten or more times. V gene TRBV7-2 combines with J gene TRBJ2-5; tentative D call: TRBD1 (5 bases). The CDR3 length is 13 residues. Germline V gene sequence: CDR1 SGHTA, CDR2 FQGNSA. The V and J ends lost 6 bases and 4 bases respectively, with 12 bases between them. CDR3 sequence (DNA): TGTGCCAGCAGTGCCGTGGGGCCAGAGACCCAGTACTTC. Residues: CASSAVGPETQYF.

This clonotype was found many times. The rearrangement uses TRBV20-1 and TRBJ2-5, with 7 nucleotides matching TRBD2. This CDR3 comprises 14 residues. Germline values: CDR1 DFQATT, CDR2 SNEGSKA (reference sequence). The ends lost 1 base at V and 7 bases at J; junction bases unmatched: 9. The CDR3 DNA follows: TGCAGTGCTAGAGTTGCGGGGGTCGCGGGGACCCAGTACTTC. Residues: CSARVAGVAGTQYF.

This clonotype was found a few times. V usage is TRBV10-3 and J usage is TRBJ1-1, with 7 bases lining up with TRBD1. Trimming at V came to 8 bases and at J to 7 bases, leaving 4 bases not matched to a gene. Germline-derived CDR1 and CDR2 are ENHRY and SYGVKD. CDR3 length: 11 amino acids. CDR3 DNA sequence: TGTGCCATCGCCCGGGACAGTGAAGCTTTCTTT. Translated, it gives CAIARDSEAFF.

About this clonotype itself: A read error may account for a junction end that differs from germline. As DNA, the CDR3 is TGTGCCAGCAGTTTACGGGGACCGATTCGTGACTTC. The encoded protein is CASSLRGPIRDF. This chain uses TRBV12-3 or TRBV12-4 with TRBJ2-7; possibly TRBD1 or TRBD2 for D (5 bases each). This CDR3 comprises 12 residues.

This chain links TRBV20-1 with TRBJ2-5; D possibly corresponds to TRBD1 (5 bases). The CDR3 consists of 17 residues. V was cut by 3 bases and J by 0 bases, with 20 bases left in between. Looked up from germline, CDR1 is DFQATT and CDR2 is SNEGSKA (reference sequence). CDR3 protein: CSASSAQVAKHQETQYF. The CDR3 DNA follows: TGCAGTGCTAGCAGCGCACAGGTCGCGAAACACCAAGAGACCCAGTACTTC.